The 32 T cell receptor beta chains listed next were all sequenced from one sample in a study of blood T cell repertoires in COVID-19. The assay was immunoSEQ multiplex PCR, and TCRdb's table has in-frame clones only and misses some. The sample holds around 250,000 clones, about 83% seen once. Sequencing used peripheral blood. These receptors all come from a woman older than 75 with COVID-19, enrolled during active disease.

CDR3 in DNA: TGTGCCAGCAGTCGGCTCGGGGAGGATACGCAGTATTTT. Translation gives CASSRLGEDTQYF. The rearrangement joins TRBV6-6 to TRBJ2-3, with D maybe TRBD2 (5 bases). CDR1 is MNHNY, CDR2 SVGAGI, per germline (reference sequence). This CDR3 has 13 amino acids. V was trimmed by 5 bases and J by 6 bases, leaving 12 bases between them.

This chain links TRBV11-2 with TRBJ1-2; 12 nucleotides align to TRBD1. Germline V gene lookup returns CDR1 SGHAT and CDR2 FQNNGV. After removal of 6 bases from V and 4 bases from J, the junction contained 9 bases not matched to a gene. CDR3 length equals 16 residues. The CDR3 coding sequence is TGTGCCAGCAGTTATAGTCCGGGACAGGGGGCCTATGGCTACACCTTC. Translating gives CASSYSPGQGAYGYTF.

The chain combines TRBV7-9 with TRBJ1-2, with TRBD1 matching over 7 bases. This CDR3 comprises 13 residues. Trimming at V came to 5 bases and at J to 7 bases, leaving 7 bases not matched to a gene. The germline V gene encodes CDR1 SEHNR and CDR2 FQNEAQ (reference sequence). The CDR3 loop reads CASSVTGDGGYTF. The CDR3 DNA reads TGTGCCAGCAGCGTTACAGGGGACGGTGGCTACACCTTC. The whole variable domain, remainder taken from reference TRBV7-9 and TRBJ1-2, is DTGVSQNPRHKITKRGQNVTFRCDPISEHNRLYWYRQTLGQGPEFLTYFQNEAQLEKSRLLSDRFSAERPKGSFSTLEIQRTEQGDSAMYLCASSVTGDGGYTFGSGTRLTVV.

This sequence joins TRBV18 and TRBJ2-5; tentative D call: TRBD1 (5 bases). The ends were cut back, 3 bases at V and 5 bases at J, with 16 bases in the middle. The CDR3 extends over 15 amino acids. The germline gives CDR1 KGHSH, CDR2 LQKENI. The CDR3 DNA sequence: TGTGCCAGCTCACCCCCCCAGGGTTGGGCGGAGACCCAGTACTTC. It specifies CASSPPQGWAETQYF.

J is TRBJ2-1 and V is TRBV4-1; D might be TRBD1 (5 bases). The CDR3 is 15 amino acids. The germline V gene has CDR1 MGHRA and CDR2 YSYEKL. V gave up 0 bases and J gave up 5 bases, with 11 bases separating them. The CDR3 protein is CASSQETAIHNEQFF. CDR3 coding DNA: TGCGCCAGCAGCCAAGAGACAGCTATACACAATGAGCAGTTCTTC.

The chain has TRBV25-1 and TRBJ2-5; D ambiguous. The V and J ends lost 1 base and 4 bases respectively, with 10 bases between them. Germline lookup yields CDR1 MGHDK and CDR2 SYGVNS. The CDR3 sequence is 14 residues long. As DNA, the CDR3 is TGTGCCAGCAGTGAATCTGGGCTTGGAGAGACCCAGTACTTC. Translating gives CASSESGLGETQYF.

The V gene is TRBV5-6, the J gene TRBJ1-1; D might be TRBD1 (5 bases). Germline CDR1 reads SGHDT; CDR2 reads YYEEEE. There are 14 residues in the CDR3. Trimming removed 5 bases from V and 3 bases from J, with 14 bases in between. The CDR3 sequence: CASRLNQGYTEAFF. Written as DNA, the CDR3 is TGTGCCAGCAGGTTGAATCAGGGATACACTGAAGCTTTCTTT.

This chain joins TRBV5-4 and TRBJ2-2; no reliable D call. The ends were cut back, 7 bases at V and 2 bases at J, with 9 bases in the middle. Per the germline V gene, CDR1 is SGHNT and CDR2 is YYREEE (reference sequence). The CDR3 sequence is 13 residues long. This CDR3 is CASSRRNTGELFF. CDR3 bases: TGTGCCAGCTCACGGAGAAACACCGGGGAGCTGTTTTTT.

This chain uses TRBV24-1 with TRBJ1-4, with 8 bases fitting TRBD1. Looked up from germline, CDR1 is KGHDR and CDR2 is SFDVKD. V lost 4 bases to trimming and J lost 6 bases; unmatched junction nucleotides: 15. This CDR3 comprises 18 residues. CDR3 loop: CATSEDGIGQGVYEKLFF. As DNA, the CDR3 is TGTGCCACCAGTGAGGACGGCATTGGACAGGGAGTATATGAAAAACTGTTTTTT.

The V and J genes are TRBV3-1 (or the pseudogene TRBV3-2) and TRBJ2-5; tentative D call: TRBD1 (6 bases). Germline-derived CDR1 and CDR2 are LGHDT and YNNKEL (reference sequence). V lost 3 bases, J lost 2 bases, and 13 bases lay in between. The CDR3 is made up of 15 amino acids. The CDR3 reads CASSQAGTLQETQYF. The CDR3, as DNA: TGTGCCAGCAGCCAGGCCGGGACACTACAAGAGACCCAGTACTTC.

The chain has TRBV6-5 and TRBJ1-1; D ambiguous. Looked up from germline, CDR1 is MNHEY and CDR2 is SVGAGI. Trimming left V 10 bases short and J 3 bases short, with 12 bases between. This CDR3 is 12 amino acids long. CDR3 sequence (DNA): TGTGCCACCGTAGACTTATACACTGAAGCTTTCTTT. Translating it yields CATVDLYTEAFF.

Written as DNA, the CDR3 is TGTGCCAGCAACTCTGATCAGGGGCAGGAGGGCAATCAGCCCCAGCATTTT. The encoded protein is CASNSDQGQEGNQPQHF. The rearrangement links TRBV28 to TRBJ1-5, with D perhaps matching TRBD1 (6 bases). The germline CDR1 and CDR2 sequences are MDHEN and SYDVKM. V was shortened by 7 bases and J by 2 bases, with 21 bases between the two germline ends. The CDR3 consists of 17 residues.

The CDR3 sequence: CASSFNYEQYF. For the CDR3, the DNA is TGTGCCAGCAGCTTTAACTACGAGCAGTACTTC. The gene calls are TRBV7-9 and TRBJ2-7; D unclear. Trimming removed 3 bases at V and 3 bases at J, with 3 bases between. The CDR3 runs to 11 residues. The germline CDR1 and CDR2 sequences are SEHNR and FQNEAQ (reference sequence).

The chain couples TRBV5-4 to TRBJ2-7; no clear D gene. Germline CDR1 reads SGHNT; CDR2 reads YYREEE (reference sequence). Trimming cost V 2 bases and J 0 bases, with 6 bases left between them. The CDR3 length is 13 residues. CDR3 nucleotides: TGTGCCAGCAGCTTTACCGGCTCCTACGAGCAGTACTTC. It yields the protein CASSFTGSYEQYF.

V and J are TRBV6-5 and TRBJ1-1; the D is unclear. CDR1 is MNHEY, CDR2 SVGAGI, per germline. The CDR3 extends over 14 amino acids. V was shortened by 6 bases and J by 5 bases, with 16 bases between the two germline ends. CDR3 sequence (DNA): TGTGCCAGCAGCCCCCGGGGAAGGGTTACTGAAGCTTTCTTT. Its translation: CASSPRGRVTEAFF.

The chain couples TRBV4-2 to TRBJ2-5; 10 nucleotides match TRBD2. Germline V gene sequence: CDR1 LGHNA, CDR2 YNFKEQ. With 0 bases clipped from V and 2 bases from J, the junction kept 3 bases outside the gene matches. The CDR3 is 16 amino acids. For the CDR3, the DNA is TGTGCCAGCAGCCAAGATCAGACTAGCGGGCAAGAGACCCAGTACTTC. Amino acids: CASSQDQTSGQETQYF.

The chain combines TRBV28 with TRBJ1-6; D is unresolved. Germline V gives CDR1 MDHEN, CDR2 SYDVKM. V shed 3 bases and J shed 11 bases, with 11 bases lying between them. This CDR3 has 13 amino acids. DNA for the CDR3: TGTGCCAGCAGTTTTCGGCGGGGTGCACCCCTCCACTTT. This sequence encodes CASSFRRGAPLHF.

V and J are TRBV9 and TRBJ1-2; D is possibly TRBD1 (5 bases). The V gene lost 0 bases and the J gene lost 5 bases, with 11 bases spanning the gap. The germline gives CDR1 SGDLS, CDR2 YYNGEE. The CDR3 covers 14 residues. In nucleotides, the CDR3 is TGTGCCAGCAGCGTAGCATCGACAGCGTATGGCTACACCTTC. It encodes CASSVASTAYGYTF.

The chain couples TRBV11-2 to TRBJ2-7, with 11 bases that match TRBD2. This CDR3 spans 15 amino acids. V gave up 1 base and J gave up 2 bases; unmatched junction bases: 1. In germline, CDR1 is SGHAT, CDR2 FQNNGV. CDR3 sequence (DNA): TGTGCCAGCAGCTTAGCTAGCGGGGGGCCCTACGAGCAGTACTTC. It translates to CASSLASGGPYEQYF.

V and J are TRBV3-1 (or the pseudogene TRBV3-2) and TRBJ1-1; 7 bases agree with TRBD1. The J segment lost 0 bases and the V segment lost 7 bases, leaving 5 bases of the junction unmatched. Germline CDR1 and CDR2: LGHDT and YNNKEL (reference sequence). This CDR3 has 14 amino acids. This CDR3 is CASIQTGLNTEAFF. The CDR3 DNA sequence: TGTGCCAGCATCCAGACAGGGCTGAACACTGAAGCTTTCTTT.

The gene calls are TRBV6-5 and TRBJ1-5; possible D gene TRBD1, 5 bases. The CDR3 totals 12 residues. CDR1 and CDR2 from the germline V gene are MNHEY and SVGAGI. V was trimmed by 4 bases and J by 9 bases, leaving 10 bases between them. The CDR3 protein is CASSSIGAPQHF. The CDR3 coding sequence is TGTGCCAGCAGTTCCATAGGGGCGCCCCAGCATTTT.

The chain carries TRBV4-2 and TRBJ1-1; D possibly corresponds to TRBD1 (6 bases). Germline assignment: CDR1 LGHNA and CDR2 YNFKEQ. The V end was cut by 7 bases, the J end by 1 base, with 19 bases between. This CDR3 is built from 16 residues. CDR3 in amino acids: CASNKGSGVPNTEAFF. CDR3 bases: TGTGCCAGCAATAAGGGATCAGGGGTCCCGAACACTGAAGCTTTCTTT.

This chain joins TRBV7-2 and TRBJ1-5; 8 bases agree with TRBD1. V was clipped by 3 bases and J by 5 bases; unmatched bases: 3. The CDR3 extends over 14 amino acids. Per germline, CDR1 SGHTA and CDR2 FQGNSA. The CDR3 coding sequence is TGTGCCAGCAGCTTCCCAGGGGGCCATCAGCCCCAGCATTTT. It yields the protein CASSFPGGHQPQHF.

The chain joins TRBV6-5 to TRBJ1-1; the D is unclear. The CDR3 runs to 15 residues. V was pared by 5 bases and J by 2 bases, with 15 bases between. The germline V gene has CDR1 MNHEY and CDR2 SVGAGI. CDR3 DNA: TGTGCCAGCAGTCCCCGGAGCGGAGGAAACACTGAAGCTTTCTTT. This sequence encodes CASSPRSGGNTEAFF.

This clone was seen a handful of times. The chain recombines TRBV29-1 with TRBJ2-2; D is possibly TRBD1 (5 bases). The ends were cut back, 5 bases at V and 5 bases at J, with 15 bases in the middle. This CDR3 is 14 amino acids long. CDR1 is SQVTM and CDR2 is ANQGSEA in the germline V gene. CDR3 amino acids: CSVTVQGRTGELFF. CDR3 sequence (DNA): TGCAGCGTTACGGTCCAGGGTCGGACCGGGGAGCTGTTTTTT.

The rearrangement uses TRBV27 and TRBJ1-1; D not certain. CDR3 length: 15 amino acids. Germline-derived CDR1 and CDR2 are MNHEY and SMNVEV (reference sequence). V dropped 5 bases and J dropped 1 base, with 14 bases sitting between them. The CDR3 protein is CASSRGQIPNTEAFF. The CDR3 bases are TGTGCCAGCAGTAGAGGGCAGATACCGAACACTGAAGCTTTCTTT.

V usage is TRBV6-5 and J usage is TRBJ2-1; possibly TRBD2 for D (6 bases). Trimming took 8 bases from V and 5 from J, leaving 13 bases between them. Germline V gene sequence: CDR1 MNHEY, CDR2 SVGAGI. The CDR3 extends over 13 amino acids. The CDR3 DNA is TGTGCCAGCGCGGGGCCCTTAAACAATGAGCAGTTCTTC. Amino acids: CASAGPLNNEQFF.

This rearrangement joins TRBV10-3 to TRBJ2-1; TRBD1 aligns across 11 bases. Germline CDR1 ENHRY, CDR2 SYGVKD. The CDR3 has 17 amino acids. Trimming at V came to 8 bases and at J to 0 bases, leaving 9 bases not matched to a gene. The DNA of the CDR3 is TGTGCCATCGGCGGACAGGGGGCCCAGAGCTCCTACAATGAGCAGTTCTTC. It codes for CAIGGQGAQSSYNEQFF.

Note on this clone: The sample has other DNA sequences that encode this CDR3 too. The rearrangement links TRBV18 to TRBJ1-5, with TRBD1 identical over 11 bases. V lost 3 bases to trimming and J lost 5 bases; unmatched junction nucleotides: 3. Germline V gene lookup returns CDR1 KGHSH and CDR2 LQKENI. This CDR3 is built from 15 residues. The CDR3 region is CASSPGTGGDQPQHF. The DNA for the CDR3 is TGTGCCAGCTCACCCGGGACAGGGGGGGATCAGCCCCAGCATTTT.

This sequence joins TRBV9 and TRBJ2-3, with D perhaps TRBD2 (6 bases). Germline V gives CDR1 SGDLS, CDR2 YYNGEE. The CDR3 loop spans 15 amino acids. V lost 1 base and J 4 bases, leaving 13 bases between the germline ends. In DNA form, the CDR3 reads TGTGCCAGCAGCGTATACACTAGCCTAGCAGATACGCAGTATTTT. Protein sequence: CASSVYTSLADTQYF.

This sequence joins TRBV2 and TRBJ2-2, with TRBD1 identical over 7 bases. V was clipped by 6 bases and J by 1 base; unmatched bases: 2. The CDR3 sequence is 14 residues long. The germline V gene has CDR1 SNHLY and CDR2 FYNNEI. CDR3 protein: CASRWTGNTGELFF. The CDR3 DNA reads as TGTGCCAGCAGATGGACAGGGAACACCGGGGAGCTGTTTTTT.

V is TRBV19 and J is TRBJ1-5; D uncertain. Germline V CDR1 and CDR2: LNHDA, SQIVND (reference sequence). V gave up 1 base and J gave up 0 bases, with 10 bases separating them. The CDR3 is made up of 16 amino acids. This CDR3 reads CASSIVDTNSNQPQHF. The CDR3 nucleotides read TGTGCCAGTAGTATAGTCGACACAAATAGCAATCAGCCCCAGCATTTT.